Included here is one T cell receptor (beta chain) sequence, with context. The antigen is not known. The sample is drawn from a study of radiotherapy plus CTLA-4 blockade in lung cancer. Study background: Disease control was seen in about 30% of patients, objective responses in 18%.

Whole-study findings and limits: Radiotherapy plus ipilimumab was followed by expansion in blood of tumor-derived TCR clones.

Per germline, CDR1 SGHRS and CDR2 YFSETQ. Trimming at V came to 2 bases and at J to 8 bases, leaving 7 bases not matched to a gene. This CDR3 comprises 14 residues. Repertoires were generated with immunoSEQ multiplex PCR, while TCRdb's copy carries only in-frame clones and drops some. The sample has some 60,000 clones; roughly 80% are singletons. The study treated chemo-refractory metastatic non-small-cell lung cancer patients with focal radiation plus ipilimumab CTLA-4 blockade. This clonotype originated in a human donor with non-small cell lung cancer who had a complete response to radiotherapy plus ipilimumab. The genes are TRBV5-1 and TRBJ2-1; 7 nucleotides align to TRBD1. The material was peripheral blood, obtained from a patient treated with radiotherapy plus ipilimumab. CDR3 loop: CASSFHRGGDEQFF. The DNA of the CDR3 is TGCGCCAGCAGCTTCCACAGGGGTGGGGATGAGCAGTTCTTC. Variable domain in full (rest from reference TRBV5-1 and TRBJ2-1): KAGVTQTPRYLIKTRGQQVTLSCSPISGHRSVSWYQQTPGQGLQFLFEYFSETQRNKGNFPGRFSGRQFSNSRSEMNVSTLELGDSALYLCASSFHRGGDEQFFGPGTRLTVL.